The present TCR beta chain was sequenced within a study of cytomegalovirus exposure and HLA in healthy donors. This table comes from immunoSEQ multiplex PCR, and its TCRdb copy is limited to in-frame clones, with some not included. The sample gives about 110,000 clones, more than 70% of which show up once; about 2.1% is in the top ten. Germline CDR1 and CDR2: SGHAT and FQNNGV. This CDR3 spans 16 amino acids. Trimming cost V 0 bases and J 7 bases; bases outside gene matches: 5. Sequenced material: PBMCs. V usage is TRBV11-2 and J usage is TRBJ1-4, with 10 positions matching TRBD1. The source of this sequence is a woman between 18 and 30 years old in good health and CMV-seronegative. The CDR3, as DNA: TGTGCCAGCAGCTTAGAGTGGGGACAGGGGAGTGAAAAACTGTTTTTT. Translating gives CASSLEWGQGSEKLFF.